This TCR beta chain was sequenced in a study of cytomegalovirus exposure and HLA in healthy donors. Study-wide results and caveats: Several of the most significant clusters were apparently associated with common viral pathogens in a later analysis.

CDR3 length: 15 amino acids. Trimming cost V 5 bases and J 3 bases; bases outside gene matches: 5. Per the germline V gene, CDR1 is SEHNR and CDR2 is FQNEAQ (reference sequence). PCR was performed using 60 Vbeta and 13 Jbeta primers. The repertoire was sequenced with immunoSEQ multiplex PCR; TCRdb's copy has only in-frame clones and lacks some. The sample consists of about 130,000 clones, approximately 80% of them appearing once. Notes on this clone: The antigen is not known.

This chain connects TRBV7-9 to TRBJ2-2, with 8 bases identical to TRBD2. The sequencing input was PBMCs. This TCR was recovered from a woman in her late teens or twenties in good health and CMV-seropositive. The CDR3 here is CASSTGLGDTGELFF. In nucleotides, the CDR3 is TGTGCCAGCAGCACGGGACTAGGCGACACCGGGGAGCTGTTTTTT.